This T cell receptor beta chain was profiled in a study of Graves' ophthalmopathy and Graves' hyperthyroidism. Using RNA transcripts, the TCR beta CDR3 regions were amplified. HTBI primers primed a first-round RT-PCR, and a second-round multiplex PCR followed. TCRdb analysed the multiplex PCR reads with MiXCR anew, one entry per CDR3 protein. The sample consists of 23,000 or so distinct CDR3 sequences, around 50% of them appearing once. The sequenced sample was peripheral blood. The clonotype originates from an adult woman with stable Graves' hyperthyroidism.

DNA of the CDR3: TGTGCCAGCAGTGGATCAATATCCTACGAGCAGTACTTC. As protein: CASSGSISYEQYF. The rearrangement uses TRBV12-3 or TRBV12-4 and TRBJ2-7; D unclear. The V end lost 5 bases, the J end lost 1 base, and 9 bases lay between the germline ends. There are 13 residues in the CDR3.